This T cell receptor (beta chain) was profiled in a study of shared clonotypes between healthy human individuals. Germline CDR1 is SGDLS and CDR2 is YYNGEE. Unmatched junction bases numbered 11, after V lost 3 bases and J lost 9 bases. The CDR3 extends over 14 amino acids. Naivety among CD8 cells was defined by CD45RO negativity and positive CCR7 selection, thereby excluding terminally differentiated effector memory CD45RA+ cells. Sequencing was performed with immunoSEQ multiplex PCR; in TCRdb, only in-frame clones are kept and a portion is missing. The repertoire holds roughly 650,000 clones, with 90% to 97% as singletons.

The chain employs TRBV9 and TRBJ2-5; TRBD2 matches at 7 bases. The material sequenced was naive CD8+ T cells sorted from blood. This TCR derives from a woman in her twenties or thirties in good health. CDR3 residues: CASSGPGLPAAQYF. The CDR3, as DNA: TGTGCCAGCAGCGGCCCGGGACTACCGGCGGCCCAGTACTTC.